This T cell receptor beta chain was observed in a study of shared clonotypes between healthy human individuals (TCRdb year 2020). In the study overall: The cohort included three men and a couple of women between 18 and 49 years of age. Different laboratories and diverse techniques were used to prepare libraries and sequence TCR repertoires, to increase sequencing depth and limit assay-specific biases. For each donor, CD4 naive and CD4 memory were each run on three plates, CD8 naive on two plates, and CD8 memory on one plate. Per donor, leukapheresis produced somewhere between about 0.8 and 9 billion PBMCs. To estimate repertoire size and how much clonotypes are shared between individuals, the study performed deep sequencing of blood TCR repertoires from a few healthy adults. The investigation overall reported the following: Incomplete sequencing was indicated by rarefaction of sorted-subset datasets, despite the large sequencing depth. Pairwise subsampling led to the expectation that sequencing depth would affect the degree of clonotype sharing among donors. Compared with non-shared clonotypes, the clonotypes found in all four sorted-subset donors had higher generation probabilities. Sampling was limited to blood, and TCR repertoires in tissue likely differ from TCR repertoires in blood. Naive subsets generally had larger estimated clonotype richness than memory subsets. The genetic and exposure-history diversity represented was limited by the small number of donors. When a handful of donors were compared, the shared fraction of clonotypes was roughly 5% for naive CD4, around 4% for naive CD8, about 2.4% for memory CD4, and 0.35% to 0.5% for memory CD8.

Donors were healthy HIV-negative adults with no recently reported acute infections or vaccinations. Only Caucasian adults living in Nashville, Tennessee, USA were represented among the donors. CD4+ T cells were enriched by magnetic negative selection, after which naive cells were positively selected on CD45RA and the negative fraction was taken as the memory subset. Blood was obtained by leukapheresis, after which PBMCs were separated by Ficoll-Histopaque density gradient centrifugation and cryopreserved in liquid nitrogen vapor phase. Analytical flow cytometry was used to check the purity and quantity of every magnetically sorted T cell population. Genomic DNA was isolated from every sorted fraction and measured by UV absorbance on a Nanodrop 2000c. TCR CDR3 regions were amplified from genomic DNA by multiplex PCR using the deep immunoSEQ assay. For each cell subset, the extracted genomic DNA was distributed evenly across all wells of several immunoSEQ 96-well plates, and each plate served as one replicate. Each replicate PCR for sorted subsets received approximately 200 ng genomic DNA, equal to roughly 33,000 T cell genomes. Purified libraries were quantified with a Qubit 3.0 fluorometer, sized on a Bioanalyzer 2100, and re-quantified with the KAPA Library Quantification kit. Every immunoSEQ 96-well plate was sequenced on a dedicated single-read 150-cycle Illumina NextSeq 550 flow cell. The authors' pipeline ran thus. Because the immunoSEQ output included only junctional sequences and no quality scores, the filtering could not be the same as the filtering used for full-length reads. Sequences were annotated with PyIR, a Python wrapper for IgBLAST v1.9, using IMGT germline references to assign V/J genes and CDR3. Any read was removed if the V/J assignment was weak (E-value above 1e-6), the CDR3 was missing, or the read contained stop codons, out-of-frame junctions, or ambiguous translated residues. A V3J clonotype was defined by an identical inferred V gene, J gene, and CDR3 amino acid sequence. The percentage overlap between two repertoires was calculated by dividing the number of shared unique clonotypes by the size of the smaller repertoire. Repertoire richness was assessed with RTK rarefaction, the Chao1 estimator, and Recon v2.1 estimates of unobserved clonotypes. For all TCRbeta clonotypes obtained by the gDNA method from a few donors, generation probabilities were computed with OLGA. TCRdb obtained this table from immuneACCESS and retained in-frame rearrangements with V and J assigned. These tables miss some clones; where compared with another copy, unresolved V genes account for less than half of the shortfall, and the remainder is unexplained. Clonal size and the V and J genes are those of that table, whereas D and trimming came from the DNA. The sample records approximately 1,500,000 clones, roughly 96% of which are singletons. Roughly 1.2% of the sample lies in the top ten.

Notes on this clone: Its specific antigen is unknown. It has no much larger one-base neighbor in the sample; base qualities were not kept.

V and J are truncated by 5 bases and 5 bases respectively, leaving an intervening sequence of 8 bases. The germline V gene sets CDR1 to SGHRS and CDR2 to YFSETQ. Reading from cysteine to phenylalanine, the CDR3 counts 11 amino acids. Only the CDR3 DNA stays, 33 bases, in frame from base 1. This clonotype was obtained from a man aged 25-40 years in good health. Specimen: naive CD4+ T cells sorted from blood. The sample's cell subset or site label, decoded: CD45RA+ positively selected. The chain was built from TRBV5-1 and TRBJ2-7; confidence is insufficient to name the D gene. The nucleotide sequence is given as TGCGCCAGCAGGTCGAACCACGAGCAGTACTTC. This sequence encodes CASRSNHEQYF.